This T cell receptor (beta chain) was obtained from a study of T cell repertoires in cytomegalovirus infection. Overall study: CMV infection plus the matching HLA type was flagged by public TCR beta signatures.

TCRdb used MiXCR to reprocess the reads, holding one entry per CDR3 protein. The table includes some 97,000 distinct CDR3 sequences, more than 20% detected once. General study findings and limits: HLA-C-restricted TCR beta clonotypes specific for CMV led the ex vivo response. Summed frequency of shared TCR beta families picked out CMV carriers who also had the relevant HLA.

This clonotype has a handful of counts. No antigen is known for it. CDR1 is MNHEY and CDR2 is SVGAGI in the germline V gene. The CDR3 length is 16 residues. Trimming shortened V by 0 bases and J by 2 bases, and 14 bases separated the two germline ends. Sequencing was performed on CD8+ T cells from PBMCs. The rearrangement links TRBV6-5 to TRBJ2-7; perhaps TRBD1 as D (6 bases). The sequence was collected from a human donor in good health (CMV status not recorded). Some clones in this sample may be carry-over from other donors' samples. The CDR3 coding sequence is TGTGCCAGCAGTTACTCCGTCACAGGGCCACCCTACGAGCAGTACTTC. It specifies CASSYSVTGPPYEQYF.